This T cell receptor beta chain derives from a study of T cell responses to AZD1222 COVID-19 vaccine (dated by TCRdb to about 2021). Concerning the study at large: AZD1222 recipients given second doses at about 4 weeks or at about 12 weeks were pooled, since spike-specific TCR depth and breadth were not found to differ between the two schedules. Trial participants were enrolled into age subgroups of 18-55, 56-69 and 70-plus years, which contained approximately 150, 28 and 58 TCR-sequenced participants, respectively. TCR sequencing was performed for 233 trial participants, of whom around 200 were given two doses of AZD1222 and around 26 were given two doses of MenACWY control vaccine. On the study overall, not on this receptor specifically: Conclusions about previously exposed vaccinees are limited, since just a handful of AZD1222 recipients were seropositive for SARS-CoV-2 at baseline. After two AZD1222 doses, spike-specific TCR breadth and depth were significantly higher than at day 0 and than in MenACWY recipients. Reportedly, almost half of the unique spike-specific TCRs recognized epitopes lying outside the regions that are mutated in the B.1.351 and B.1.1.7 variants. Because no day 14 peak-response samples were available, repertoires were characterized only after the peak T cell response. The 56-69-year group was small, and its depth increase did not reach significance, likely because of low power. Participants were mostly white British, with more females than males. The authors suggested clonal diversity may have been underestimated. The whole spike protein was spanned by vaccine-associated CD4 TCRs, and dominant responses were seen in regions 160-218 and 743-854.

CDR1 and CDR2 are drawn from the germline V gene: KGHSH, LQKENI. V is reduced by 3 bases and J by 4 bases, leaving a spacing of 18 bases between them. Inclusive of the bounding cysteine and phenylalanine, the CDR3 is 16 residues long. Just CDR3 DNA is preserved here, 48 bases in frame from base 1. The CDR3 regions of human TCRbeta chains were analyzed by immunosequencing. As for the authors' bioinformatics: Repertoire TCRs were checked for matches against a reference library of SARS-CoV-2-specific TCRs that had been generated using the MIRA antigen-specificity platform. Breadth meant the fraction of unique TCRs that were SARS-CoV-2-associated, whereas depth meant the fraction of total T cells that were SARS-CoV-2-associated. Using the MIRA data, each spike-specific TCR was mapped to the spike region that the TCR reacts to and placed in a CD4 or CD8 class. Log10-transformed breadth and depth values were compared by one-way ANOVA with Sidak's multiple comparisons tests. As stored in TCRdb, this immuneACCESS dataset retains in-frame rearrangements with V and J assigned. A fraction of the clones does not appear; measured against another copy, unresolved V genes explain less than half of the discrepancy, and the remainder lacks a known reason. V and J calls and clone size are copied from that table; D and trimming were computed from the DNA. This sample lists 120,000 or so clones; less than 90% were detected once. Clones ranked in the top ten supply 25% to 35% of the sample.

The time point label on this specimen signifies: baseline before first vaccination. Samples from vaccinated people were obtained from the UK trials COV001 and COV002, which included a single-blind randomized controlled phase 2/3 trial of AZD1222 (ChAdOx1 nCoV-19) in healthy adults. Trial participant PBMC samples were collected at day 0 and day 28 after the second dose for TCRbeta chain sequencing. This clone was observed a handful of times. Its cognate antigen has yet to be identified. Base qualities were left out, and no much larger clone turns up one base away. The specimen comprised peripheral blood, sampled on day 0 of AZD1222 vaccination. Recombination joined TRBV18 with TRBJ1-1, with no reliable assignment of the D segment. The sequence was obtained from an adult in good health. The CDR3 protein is CASSPVRGNKGTEAFF. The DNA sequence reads TGTGCCAGCTCACCCGTAAGAGGGAACAAGGGCACTGAAGCTTTCTTT. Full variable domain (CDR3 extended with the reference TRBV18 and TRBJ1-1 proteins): NAGVMQNPRHLVRRRGQEARLRCSPMKGHSHVYWYRQLPEEGLKFMVYLQKENIIDESGMPKERFSAEFPKEGPSILRIQQVVRGDSAAYFCASSPVRGNKGTEAFFGQGTRLTVV.